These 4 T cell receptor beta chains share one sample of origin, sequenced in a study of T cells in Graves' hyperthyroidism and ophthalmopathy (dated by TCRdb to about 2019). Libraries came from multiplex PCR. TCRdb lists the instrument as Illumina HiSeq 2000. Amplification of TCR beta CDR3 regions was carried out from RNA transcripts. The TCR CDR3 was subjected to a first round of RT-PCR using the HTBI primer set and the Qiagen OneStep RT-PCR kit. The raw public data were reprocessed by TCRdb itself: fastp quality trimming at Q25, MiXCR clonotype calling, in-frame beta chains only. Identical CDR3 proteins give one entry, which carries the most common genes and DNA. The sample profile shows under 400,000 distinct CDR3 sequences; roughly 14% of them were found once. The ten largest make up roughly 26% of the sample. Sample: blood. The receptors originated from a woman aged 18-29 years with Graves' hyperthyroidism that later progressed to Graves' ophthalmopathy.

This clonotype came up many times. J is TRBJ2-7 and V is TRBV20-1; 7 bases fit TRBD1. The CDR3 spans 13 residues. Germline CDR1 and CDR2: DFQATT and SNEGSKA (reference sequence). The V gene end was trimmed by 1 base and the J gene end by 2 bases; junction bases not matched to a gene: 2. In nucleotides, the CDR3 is TGCAGTGCTAGAGCCGGGACAGCCTACGAGCAGTACTTC. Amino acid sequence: CSARAGTAYEQYF.

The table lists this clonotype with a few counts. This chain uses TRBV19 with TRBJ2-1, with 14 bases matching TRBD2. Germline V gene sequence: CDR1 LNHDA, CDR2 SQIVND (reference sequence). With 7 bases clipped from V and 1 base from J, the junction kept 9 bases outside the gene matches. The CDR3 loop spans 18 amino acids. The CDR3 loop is CASNPGLAGVGSYNEQFF. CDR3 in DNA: TGTGCCAGTAACCCGGGACTAGCGGGAGTAGGTTCCTACAATGAGCAGTTCTTC.

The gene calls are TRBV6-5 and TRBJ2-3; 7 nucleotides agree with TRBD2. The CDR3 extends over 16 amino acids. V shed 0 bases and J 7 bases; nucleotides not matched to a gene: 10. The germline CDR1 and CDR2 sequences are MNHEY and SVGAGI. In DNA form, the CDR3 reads TGTGCCAGCAGTTACTCAGAAATGCGGGAGCCTTATACGCAGTATTTT. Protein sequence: CASSYSEMREPYTQYF.

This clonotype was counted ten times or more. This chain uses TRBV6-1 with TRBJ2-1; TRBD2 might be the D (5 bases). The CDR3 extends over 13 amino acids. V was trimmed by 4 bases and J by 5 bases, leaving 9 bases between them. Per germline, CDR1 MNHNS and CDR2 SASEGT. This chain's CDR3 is CASSGSGHNEQFF. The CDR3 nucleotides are TGTGCCAGCAGTGGGAGCGGACACAATGAGCAGTTCTTC.